Listed below are T cell receptor beta chains from one sample, sequenced in a study of CD8 T cells in Susac syndrome. TCRdb processed the immunoSEQ multiplex PCR reads anew with MiXCR; each CDR3 protein has one entry. The repertoire has about 140,000 distinct CDR3 sequences, approximately 95% of them found once; the top ten carry 0.13% to 0.15%. The sample consisted of CD4+ T cells from PBMCs. These receptors were taken from a human donor with Susac syndrome. Each CDR3 is given with its conserved first and last residue. Fields, in order: V gene, D gene, J gene, clone size, CDR3 protein, CDR3 DNA. D genes are given only for firm matches. Where a row states a size, it is once, few, many or the class of an expanded clone; other rows omit it.

>TRBV20-1|.|TRBJ2-7|.
CSASFGKNYEQYF
TGCAGTGCTAGTTTCGGGAAAAACTACGAGCAGTACTTC
>TRBV20-1|TRBD1|TRBJ2-3|.
CSARSPGQRTQYF
TGCAGTGCTAGATCGCCGGGACAGCGTACGCAGTATTTT
>TRBV29-1|.|TRBJ2-6|.
CSVDPGANVLTF
TGCAGCGTTGACCCTGGGGCCAACGTCCTGACTTTC
>TRBV5-3|TRBD2|TRBJ2-2|.
CARSCQPGLARGVTGELFF
TGTGCCAGAAGCTGCCAACCGGGACTAGCGAGAGGAGTCACCGGGGAGCTGTTTTTT
>TRBV5-1|TRBD2|TRBJ2-7|.
CASSLAGASGRNYEQYF
TGCGCCAGCAGCTTGGCGGGGGCTAGCGGGAGGAACTACGAGCAGTACTTC
>TRBV20-1|.|TRBJ2-7|.
CSARDRLGLANEQYF
TGCAGTGCTAGAGATCGGTTGGGGCTCGCCAACGAGCAGTACTTC
>TRBV18|.|TRBJ2-7|.
CASSQGTPSSGGEQYF
TGTGCCAGCTCGCAAGGGACACCCTCGTCGGGCGGCGAGCAGTACTTC
>TRBV18|.|TRBJ1-5|.
CASSPIPVGLRNQPQHF
TGTGCCAGCTCACCCATTCCGGTAGGGCTAAGGAATCAGCCCCAGCATTTT
>TRBV5-1|.|TRBJ2-7|.
CASSLAEGSYEQYF
TGCGCCAGCAGCTTGGCAGAGGGGTCCTACGAGCAGTACTTC
>TRBV20-1|.|TRBJ1-4|.
CSAIMSGANEKLFF
TGCAGTGCTATTATGTCAGGGGCTAATGAAAAACTGTTTTTT
>TRBV5-1|.|TRBJ2-3|few
CASSLGQESTDTQYF
TGCGCCAGCAGCTTGGGGCAGGAGTCCACAGATACGCAGTATTTT
>TRBV20-1|TRBD2|TRBJ2-1|.
CSAAAGGSYNEQFF
TGCAGTGCTGCAGCGGGGGGTTCCTACAATGAGCAGTTCTTC
>TRBV30|.|TRBJ1-2|.
CAWSGAYGYTF
TGTGCCTGGAGTGGGGCCTATGGCTACACCTTC
>TRBV12-3/TRBV12-4|.|TRBJ1-2|.
CASTRTGSNYGYTF
TGTGCCAGCACCAGGACGGGGTCTAACTATGGCTACACCTTC
>TRBV20-1|.|TRBJ1-2|.
CSAWKGGGYTF
TGCAGTGCTTGGAAGGGCGGTGGCTACACCTTC
>TRBV5-1|TRBD2|TRBJ2-1|.
CASSGQAGHSYNEQFF
TGCGCCAGCAGCGGGCAAGCGGGGCACTCCTACAATGAGCAGTTCTTC
>TRBV3-1|.|TRBJ1-5|.
CASSQGNPPEGQPQHF
TGTGCCAGCAGCCAAGGGAATCCCCCAGAGGGTCAGCCCCAGCATTTT
>TRBV7-2|TRBD2|TRBJ2-3|.
CASSSMRGGRDTQYF
TGTGCCAGCAGCTCAATGCGGGGGGGCAGGGATACGCAGTATTTT
>TRBV12-3/TRBV12-4|TRBD2|TRBJ2-3|.
CASSLGGTRDLLDTQYF
TGTGCCAGCAGTTTAGGGGGGACTAGAGACCTTCTAGATACGCAGTATTTT
>TRBV28|.|TRBJ2-1|.
CASSPQWRYNEQFF
TGTGCCAGCAGTCCCCAGTGGCGCTACAATGAGCAGTTCTTC
>TRBV5-1|TRBD2|TRBJ2-3|.
CASSLALAGVATQYF
TGCGCCAGCAGCTTGGCTCTAGCGGGAGTAGCTACGCAGTATTTT
>TRBV6-2/TRBV6-3|.|TRBJ2-5|.
CASSRYQETQYF
TGTGCCAGCAGCAGGTACCAAGAGACCCAGTACTTC
>TRBV12-3/TRBV12-4|.|TRBJ1-1|.
CASSYSTGTTEAFF
TGTGCCAGCAGTTACTCGACAGGAACCACTGAAGCTTTCTTT
>TRBV20-1|.|TRBJ2-7|.
CSATRGTYEQYF
TGCAGTGCTACTCGTGGAACCTACGAGCAGTACTTC
>TRBV4-2|.|TRBJ2-1|.
CASSPLSRNEQFF
TGTGCCAGCAGCCCCCTATCTCGGAATGAGCAGTTCTTC
>TRBV30|.|TRBJ2-6|.
CAWRSGQGSVLTF
TGTGCCTGGAGGAGTGGACAAGGTTCCGTCCTGACTTTC
>TRBV7-9|.|TRBJ2-5|.
CASSQQGTIQETQYF
TGTGCCAGCAGCCAGCAAGGGACAATACAAGAGACCCAGTACTTC
>TRBV18|.|TRBJ1-6|.
CASSAGTAPNSPLHF
TGTGCCAGCTCGGCAGGAACAGCACCAAATTCACCCCTCCACTTT
>TRBV29-1|TRBD2|TRBJ2-1|.
CSAASGGAIGNEQFF
TGCAGCGCTGCGAGCGGGGGGGCTATTGGAAATGAGCAGTTCTTC
>TRBV29-1|.|TRBJ2-1|.
CSVEGAAWSYNEQFF
TGCAGCGTTGAGGGGGCAGCATGGTCCTACAATGAGCAGTTCTTC